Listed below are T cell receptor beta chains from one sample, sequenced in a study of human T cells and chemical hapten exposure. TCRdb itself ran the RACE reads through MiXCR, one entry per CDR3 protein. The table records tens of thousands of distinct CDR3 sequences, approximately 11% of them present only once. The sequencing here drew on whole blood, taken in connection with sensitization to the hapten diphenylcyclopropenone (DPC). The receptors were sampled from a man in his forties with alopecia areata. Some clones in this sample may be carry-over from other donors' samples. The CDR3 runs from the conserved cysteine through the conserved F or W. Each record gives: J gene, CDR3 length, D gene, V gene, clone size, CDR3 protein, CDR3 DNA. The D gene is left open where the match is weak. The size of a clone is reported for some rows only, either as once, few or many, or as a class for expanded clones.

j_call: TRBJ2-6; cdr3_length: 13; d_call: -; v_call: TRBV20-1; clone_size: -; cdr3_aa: CSASNPGANVLTF; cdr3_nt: TGCAGTGCTAGTAACCCTGGGGCCAACGTCCTGACTTTC
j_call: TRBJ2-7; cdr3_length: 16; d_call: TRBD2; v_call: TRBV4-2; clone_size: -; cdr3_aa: CASSSELAGGKYEQYF; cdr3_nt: TGTGCCAGCAGCTCAGAACTAGCGGGAGGAAAGTACGAGCAGTACTTC
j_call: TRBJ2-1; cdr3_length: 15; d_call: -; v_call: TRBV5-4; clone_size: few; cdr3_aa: CASSLTPGQYNEQFF; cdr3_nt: TGTGCCAGCAGCTTGACCCCGGGACAATACAATGAGCAGTTCTTC
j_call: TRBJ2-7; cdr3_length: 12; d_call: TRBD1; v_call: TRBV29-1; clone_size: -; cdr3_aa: CSVEYRGYEQYF; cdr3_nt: TGCAGCGTTGAGTACAGGGGATACGAGCAGTACTTC
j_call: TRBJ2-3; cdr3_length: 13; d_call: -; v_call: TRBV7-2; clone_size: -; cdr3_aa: CASSSRETDTQYF; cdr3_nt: TGTGCCAGCAGCTCCAGGGAAACAGATACGCAGTATTTT
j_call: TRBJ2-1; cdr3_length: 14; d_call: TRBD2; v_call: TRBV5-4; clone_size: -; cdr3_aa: CASSSGTSGSEQFF; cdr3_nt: TGTGCCAGCAGCTCGGGGACTAGCGGAAGTGAGCAGTTCTTC
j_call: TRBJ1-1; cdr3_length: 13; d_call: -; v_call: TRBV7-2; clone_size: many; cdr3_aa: CASSMRLNTEAFF; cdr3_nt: TGTGCCAGCAGCATGCGGTTGAACACTGAAGCTTTCTTT
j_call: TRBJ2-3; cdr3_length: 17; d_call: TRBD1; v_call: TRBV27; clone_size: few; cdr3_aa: CASSPLWTGEITGTQYF; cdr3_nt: TGTGCCAGCAGTCCCCTTTGGACAGGGGAGATAACGGGTACGCAGTATTTT
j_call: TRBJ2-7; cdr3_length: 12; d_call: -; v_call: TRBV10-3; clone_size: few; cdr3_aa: CAISSQGYEQYF; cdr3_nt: TGTGCCATCAGCTCTCAGGGATACGAGCAGTACTTC
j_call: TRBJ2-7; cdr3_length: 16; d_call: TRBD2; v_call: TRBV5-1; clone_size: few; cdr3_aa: CASSSTRTSGISEQYF; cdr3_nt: TGCGCCAGCAGCTCGACCAGGACTAGCGGGATAAGCGAGCAGTACTTC
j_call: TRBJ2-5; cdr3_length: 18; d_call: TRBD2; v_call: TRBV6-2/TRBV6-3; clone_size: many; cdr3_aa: CASSAIQGTSGYQETQYF; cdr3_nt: TGTGCCAGCAGTGCCATTCAAGGGACTAGCGGATACCAAGAGACCCAGTACTTC
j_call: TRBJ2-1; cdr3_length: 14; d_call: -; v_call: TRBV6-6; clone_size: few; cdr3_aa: CASMLRSSYNEQFF; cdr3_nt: TGTGCCAGCATGCTGCGGAGCTCCTACAATGAGCAGTTCTTC
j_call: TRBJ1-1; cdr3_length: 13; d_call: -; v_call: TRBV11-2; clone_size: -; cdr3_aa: CASSLHMNTEAFF; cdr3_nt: TGTGCCAGCAGCCTACACATGAACACTGAAGCTTTCTTT
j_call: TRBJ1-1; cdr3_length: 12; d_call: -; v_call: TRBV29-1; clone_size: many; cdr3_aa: CSVVPVNTEAFF; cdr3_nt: TGCAGCGTAGTACCGGTGAACACTGAAGCTTTCTTT
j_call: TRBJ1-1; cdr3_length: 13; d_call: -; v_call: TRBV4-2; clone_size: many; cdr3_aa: CASSQQGATEAFF; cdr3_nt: TGTGCCAGCAGCCAACAGGGTGCCACTGAAGCTTTCTTT
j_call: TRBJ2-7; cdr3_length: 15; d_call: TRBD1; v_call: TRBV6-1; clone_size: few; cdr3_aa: CASNSFRDRADEQYF; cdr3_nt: TGTGCCAGCAACTCTTTCCGGGACAGGGCGGACGAGCAGTACTTC
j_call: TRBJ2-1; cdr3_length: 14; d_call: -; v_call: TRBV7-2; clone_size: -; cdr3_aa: CASSLLTKSNEQFF; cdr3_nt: TGTGCCAGCAGCTTATTGACTAAGAGCAATGAGCAGTTCTTC
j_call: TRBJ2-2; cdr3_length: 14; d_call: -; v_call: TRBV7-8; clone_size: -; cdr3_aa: CASSPGAINGELFF; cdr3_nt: TGTGCCAGCAGCCCCGGGGCCATTAACGGGGAGCTGTTTTTT
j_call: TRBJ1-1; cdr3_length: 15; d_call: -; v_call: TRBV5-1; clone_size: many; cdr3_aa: CASSLGLGMNTEAFF; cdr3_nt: TGCGCCAGCAGCTTGGGGCTAGGGATGAACACTGAAGCTTTCTTT
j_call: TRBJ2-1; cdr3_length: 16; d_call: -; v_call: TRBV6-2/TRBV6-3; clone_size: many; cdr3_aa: CASSYPSTLSYNEQFF; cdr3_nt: TGTGCCAGCAGTTACCCGTCTACCCTCTCCTACAATGAGCAGTTCTTC
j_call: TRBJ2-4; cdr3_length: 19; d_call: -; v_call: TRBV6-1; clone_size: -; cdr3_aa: CASRSDSWPLVLAKNIQYF; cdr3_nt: TGTGCCAGCAGGTCGGACAGTTGGCCTCTCGTACTAGCCAAAAACATTCAGTACTTC
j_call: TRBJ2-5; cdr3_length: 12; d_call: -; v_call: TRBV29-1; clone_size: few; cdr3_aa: CSVDLSRATQYF; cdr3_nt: TGCAGCGTCGACCTTAGCCGGGCGACCCAGTACTTC
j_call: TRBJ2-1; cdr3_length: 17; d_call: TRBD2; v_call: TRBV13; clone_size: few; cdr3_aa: CASSSPSGLAVYNEQFF; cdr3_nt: TGTGCCAGCAGCTCTCCGTCGGGACTAGCGGTTTACAATGAGCAGTTCTTC